This TCR beta chain emerged from a study of T cell responses to AZD1222 COVID-19 vaccine. Study-wide points: There were vaccine-associated CD4 TCRs across spike, dominant at 160-218 and 743-854. Two doses of AZD1222 preceded a rise in Spike-specific TCR breadth and depth. Unmutated variant regions reportedly attract nearly half of all spike-specific TCRs. Donor demographics were predominantly white British with a female majority; clonal diversity may be underestimated.

CDR3 length: 13 amino acids. Germline CDR1 MGHDK, CDR2 SYGVNS. Trimming pared 6 bases from V and 1 base from J, leaving 6 bases between. Repertoires were generated with immunoSEQ multiplex PCR, while TCRdb's copy carries only in-frame clones and drops some. The data hold 55,000 to 80,000 clones, with roughly 84% observed a single time. On this clone: Its specificity is not known.

The sequences come from peripheral blood, collected on day 0 of AZD1222 vaccination. The chain carries TRBV25-1 and TRBJ2-2, with TRBD1 as a possible D gene (5 bases). The source of this sequence is an adult in good health. CDR3 sequence: CASRTVNTGELFF. The CDR3 coding sequence is TGTGCCAGCAGGACAGTGAACACCGGGGAGCTGTTTTTT.